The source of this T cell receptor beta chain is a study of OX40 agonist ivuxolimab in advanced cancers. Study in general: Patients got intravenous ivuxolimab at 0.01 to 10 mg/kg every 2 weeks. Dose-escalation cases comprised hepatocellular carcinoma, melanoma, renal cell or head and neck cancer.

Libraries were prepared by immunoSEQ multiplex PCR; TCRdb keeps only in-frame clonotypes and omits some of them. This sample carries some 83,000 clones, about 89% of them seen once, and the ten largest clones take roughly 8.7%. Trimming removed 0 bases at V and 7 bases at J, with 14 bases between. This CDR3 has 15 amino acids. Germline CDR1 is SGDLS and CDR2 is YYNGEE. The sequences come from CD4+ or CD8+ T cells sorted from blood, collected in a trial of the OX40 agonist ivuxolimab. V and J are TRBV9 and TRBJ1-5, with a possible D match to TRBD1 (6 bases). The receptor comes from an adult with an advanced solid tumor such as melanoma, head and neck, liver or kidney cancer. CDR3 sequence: CASSVDGDIPQPQHF. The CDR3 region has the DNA TGTGCCAGCAGCGTAGATGGGGACATCCCCCAGCCCCAGCATTTT.